The 9 T cell receptor beta chains below all came from one sample that was sequenced in a study of blood T cell repertoires in COVID-19. The method was immunoSEQ multiplex PCR; TCRdb's version includes in-frame clones alone and lacks a portion of them. The table includes a few hundred thousand clones, approximately 89% detected once. Sequenced sample: peripheral blood. These receptors originate from a woman in her sixties or seventies with COVID-19, enrolled during active disease.

V usage is TRBV24-1 and J usage is TRBJ2-3; the D is unclear. CDR3 size: 12 residues. Germline lookup yields CDR1 KGHDR and CDR2 SFDVKD. The V gene lost 1 base and the J gene lost 8 bases, with 6 bases spanning the gap. The CDR3 coding sequence is TGTGCCACCAGTGATTTTGTCGGTACGCAGTATTTT. The encoded protein is CATSDFVGTQYF.

The chain links TRBV19 to TRBJ2-2; 8 bases agree with TRBD2. With V trimmed by 7 bases and J by 6 bases, 10 bases remained unmatched. Germline V gene data show CDR1 as LNHDA and CDR2 as SQIVND (reference sequence). The CDR3 has 15 amino acids. CDR3 in amino acids: CASTFPGGGAGELFF. The CDR3 DNA reads as TGTGCCAGTACCTTCCCGGGGGGGGGAGCCGGGGAGCTGTTTTTT.

This chain links TRBV7-8 with TRBJ1-3; D remains unclear. V lost 0 bases and J 0 bases, leaving 9 bases between the germline ends. This CDR3 is built from 16 residues. Germline assignment: CDR1 SGHVS and CDR2 FQNEAQ. DNA for the CDR3: TGTGCCAGCAGCTTAGCGCACAGAGTCTCTGGAAACACCATATATTTT. It encodes CASSLAHRVSGNTIYF.

The rearrangement joins TRBV5-1 to TRBJ1-4; 8 positions match TRBD1. The germline V gene has CDR1 SGHRS and CDR2 YFSETQ. J was trimmed by 3 bases and V by 5 bases; bases with no gene match: 6. The CDR3 length is 15 residues. CDR3 loop: CASRETGDANEKLFF. CDR3 DNA sequence: TGCGCCAGCAGGGAGACAGGGGACGCTAATGAAAAACTGTTTTTT.

A single count supports this clone. V gene TRBV19 combines with J gene TRBJ1-1; D not resolved. Germline values: CDR1 LNHDA, CDR2 SQIVND (reference sequence). CDR3 length: 13 residues. The V and J ends lost 5 bases and 0 bases respectively, with 7 bases between them. This CDR3 is CASSVTLNTEAFF. CDR3 bases: TGTGCCAGTAGTGTGACATTGAACACTGAAGCTTTCTTT.

The chain recombines TRBV5-6 with TRBJ2-5, with D possibly TRBD1 on 6 matching bases. The V gene's germline CDR1 is SGHDT and CDR2 YYEEEE. The CDR3 totals 14 residues. The V end lost 6 bases, the J end lost 4 bases, and 16 bases lay between the germline ends. CDR3 loop: CASTRKGGLETQYF. The CDR3 coding sequence is TGTGCCAGCACTCGAAAAGGGGGTTTAGAGACCCAGTACTTC.

This clone was picked up one time. This chain joins TRBV7-3 and TRBJ1-6; D remains unclear. This CDR3 spans 13 amino acids. V dropped 5 bases and J dropped 13 bases, with 15 bases sitting between them. Germline assignment: CDR1 SGHTA and CDR2 FQGTGA. The CDR3 here is CASSPRTGEPLHF. The CDR3 DNA is TGTGCCAGCAGCCCCCGGACCGGGGAGCCCCTCCACTTT.

V and J are TRBV6-5 and TRBJ2-1; possibly TRBD1 for D (5 bases). The CDR3 consists of 12 residues. The V end was cut by 6 bases, the J end by 7 bases, with 10 bases between. CDR1 and CDR2 (germline): MNHEY, SVGAGI. The CDR3 loop is CASSNKGNEQFF. CDR3 nucleotide sequence: TGTGCCAGCAGCAACAAGGGGAATGAGCAGTTCTTC.

The chain has TRBV30 and TRBJ1-1; D call uncertain. Trimming left V 1 base short and J 2 bases short, with 5 bases between. Germline CDR1 GTSNPN, CDR2 SVGIG (reference sequence). The CDR3 runs 12 residues. The DNA for the CDR3 is TGTGCCTGGAGTGGCGGAAACACTGAAGCTTTCTTT. As protein: CAWSGGNTEAFF. The whole variable domain, remainder taken from reference TRBV30 and TRBJ1-1, is SQTIHQWPATLVQPVGSPLSLECTVEGTSNPNLYWYRQAAGRGLQLLFYSVGIGQISSEVPQNLSASRPQDRQFILSSKKLLLSDSGFYLCAWSGGNTEAFFGQGTRLTVV.